The 20 T cell receptor beta chains reported below all come from one sample, sequenced in a study of cytomegalovirus exposure and HLA in healthy donors. The PCR employed 60 Vbeta primers together with 13 Jbeta primers. Clones were sequenced by immunoSEQ multiplex PCR, and TCRdb holds only the in-frame ones, with some missing. The repertoire holds 130,000 or so clones, roughly 76% seen once, with approximately 1.5% in the top ten. The sequenced sample was PBMCs. These receptor sequences come from a female donor in good health and CMV-seronegative.

This sequence joins TRBV28 and TRBJ1-2; D gene unclear. Trimming pared 5 bases from V and 4 bases from J, leaving 17 bases between. This CDR3 region has 15 residues. CDR1 is MDHEN and CDR2 is SYDVKM in the germline V gene. CDR3 protein: CASSLRAIVIYGYTF. For the CDR3, the DNA is TGTGCCAGCAGTCTCCGAGCCATAGTTATCTATGGCTACACCTTC.

The gene calls are TRBV5-1 and TRBJ1-1, with TRBD1 identical over 8 bases. V lost 3 bases, J lost 0 bases, and 7 bases stayed unmatched. CDR1 and CDR2 from the germline V gene are SGHRS and YFSETQ. The CDR3 loop spans 16 amino acids. CDR3 in amino acids: CASSYFGQGMNTEAFF. As DNA, the CDR3 is TGCGCCAGCAGCTACTTTGGACAGGGAATGAACACTGAAGCTTTCTTT.

The rearrangement links TRBV11-3 to TRBJ2-2, with TRBD2 identical over 8 bases. Trimming took 3 bases from V and 4 from J; bases not matched to a gene: 13. The V gene's germline CDR1 is SGHNT and CDR2 YENEEA. This CDR3 is built from 18 residues. The CDR3: CASSFGGSVAGGTGELFF. In DNA form, the CDR3 reads TGTGCCAGCAGCTTTGGGGGATCGGTGGCGGGAGGCACCGGGGAGCTGTTTTTT.

The chain carries TRBV5-1 and TRBJ2-3; possibly TRBD2 for D (6 bases). The germline V gene has CDR1 SGHRS and CDR2 YFSETQ. The CDR3 covers 15 residues. V dropped 5 bases and J dropped 5 bases, with 18 bases sitting between them. The CDR3 sequence: CASSWAGSGVDTQYF. In nucleotides, the CDR3 is TGCGCCAGCAGTTGGGCCGGGTCGGGAGTAGATACGCAGTATTTT. Variable domain in full (rest from reference TRBV5-1 and TRBJ2-3): KAGVTQTPRYLIKTRGQQVTLSCSPISGHRSVSWYQQTPGQGLQFLFEYFSETQRNKGNFPGRFSGRQFSNSRSEMNVSTLELGDSALYLCASSWAGSGVDTQYFGPGTRLTVL.

J is TRBJ2-7 and V is TRBV27; tentative D call: TRBD1 (6 bases). This CDR3 is 14 amino acids long. Trimming shortened V by 1 base and J by 4 bases, and 11 bases separated the two germline ends. The germline V gene has CDR1 MNHEY and CDR2 SMNVEV (reference sequence). CDR3 bases: TGTGCCAGCAGTTTATTTGGGCAGGGGTACGAGCAGTACTTC. This encodes CASSLFGQGYEQYF.

The CDR3 DNA reads TGCAGCGCAGAAAGGACAGGCTCCTACGAGCAGTACTTC. Translated, it gives CSAERTGSYEQYF. V usage is TRBV29-1 and J usage is TRBJ2-7, with TRBD1 matching 7 bases. This CDR3 contains 13 residues. The J segment lost 0 bases and the V segment lost 7 bases, leaving 6 bases of the junction unmatched. Germline V gives CDR1 SQVTM, CDR2 ANQGSEA.

The sample holds one count of this clone. The chain employs TRBV6-1 and TRBJ2-1; maybe TRBD2 (6 bases). The germline V gene has CDR1 MNHNS and CDR2 SASEGT. V dropped 2 bases and J dropped 1 base, with 18 bases sitting between them. This CDR3 region has 18 residues. CDR3 protein: CASSEHQRVVGSYNEQFF. The CDR3 DNA is TGTGCCAGCAGTGAACACCAGCGGGTGGTTGGGTCCTACAATGAGCAGTTCTTC.

The rearrangement links TRBV6-5 to TRBJ1-6; possible D gene TRBD1, 5 bases. V gave up 5 bases and J gave up 6 bases, with 11 bases separating them. The CDR3 length is 14 residues. CDR1 and CDR2 from the germline V gene are MNHEY and SVGAGI. This CDR3 is CASSRRTPNSPLHF. CDR3 DNA sequence: TGTGCCAGCAGTCGCCGGACACCTAATTCACCCCTCCACTTT.

The CDR3 loop reads CASSRTENTEAFF. The CDR3 bases are TGTGCCAGCAGCCGTACAGAGAACACTGAAGCTTTCTTT. V and J are TRBV6-6 and TRBJ1-1, with D unresolved. Trimming took off 6 bases at V and 1 base at J, with 9 bases between the two ends. There are 13 residues in the CDR3. Germline CDR1 MNHNY, CDR2 SVGAGI (reference sequence).

CDR3 in amino acids: CASSRDRGKTQYF. CDR3 nucleotide sequence: TGTGCCAGTAGTCGGGACAGGGGCAAGACCCAGTACTTC. The rearrangement links TRBV19 to TRBJ2-5; TRBD1 agrees at 10 bases. The V gene's germline CDR1 is LNHDA and CDR2 SQIVND (reference sequence). The CDR3 spans 13 residues. V shed 5 bases, J shed 6 bases, and the junction held 3 bases outside the gene matches. Full variable domain (outside the CDR3, taken from reference TRBV19 and TRBJ2-5): DGGITQSPKYLFRKEGQNVTLSCEQNLNHDAMYWYRQDPGQGLRLIYYSQIVNDFQKGDIAEGYSVSREKKESFPLTVTSAQKNPTAFYLCASSRDRGKTQYFGPGTRLLVL.

This clone was found a few times. The chain is built from TRBV5-6 and TRBJ1-1; 10 bases map to TRBD1. The CDR3 runs to 13 residues. The trim removed 5 bases at V and 7 bases at J, leaving 5 bases unmatched. Germline assignment: CDR1 SGHDT and CDR2 YYEEEE. CDR3 bases: TGTGCCAGCAGTAGGGACAGGGGAATTGAAGCTTTCTTT. It encodes CASSRDRGIEAFF. Drawing the rest from reference TRBV5-6 and TRBJ1-1, the complete variable domain is DAGVTQSPTHLIKTRGQQVTLRCSPKSGHDTVSWYQQALGQGPQFIFQYYEEEERQRGNFPDRFSGHQFPNYSSELNVNALLLGDSALYLCASSRDRGIEAFFGQGTRLTVV.

This chain joins TRBV7-3 and TRBJ2-7; a possible D gene is TRBD1 (6 bases). In germline, CDR1 is SGHTA, CDR2 FQGTGA. The V and J ends lost 2 bases and 3 bases respectively, with 14 bases between them. This CDR3 is 15 amino acids long. Written as DNA, the CDR3 is TGTGCCAGCAGCTTAGATACAGGGCAATTCTACGAGCAGTACTTC. Translating it yields CASSLDTGQFYEQYF.

The chain employs TRBV5-4 and TRBJ2-5; the D gene is possibly TRBD2 (5 bases). The J call may be incorrect, as the DNA end agrees better with TRBJ2-7. This CDR3 has 14 amino acids. Germline-derived CDR1 and CDR2 are SGHNT and YYREEE (reference sequence). CDR3 nucleotides: TGTGCCAGCAGCGGAGGAGGCACCGCCTACGAGCAGTACTTC. Amino acids: CASSGGGTAYEQYF.

The chain couples TRBV11-3 to TRBJ2-3; D call uncertain. This CDR3 has 19 residues. CDR1 is SGHNT, CDR2 YENEEA, per germline. V lost 2 bases, J lost 0 bases, and 21 bases lay in between. The CDR3 DNA reads TGTGCCAGCAGCTTATGGGCCAATTCCCCCCTATTAAGCACAGATACGCAGTATTTT. Translated: CASSLWANSPLLSTDTQYF. Full variable domain (missing parts from reference TRBV11-3 and TRBJ2-3): EAGVVQSPRYKIIEKKQPVAFWCNPISGHNTLYWYLQNLGQGPELLIRYENEEAVDDSQLPKDRFSAERLKGVDSTLKIQPAELGDSAVYLCASSLWANSPLLSTDTQYFGPGTRLTVL.

There are a few counts of this clone. As DNA, the CDR3 is TGTGCCAGCAGCTCCAGACAGGGGAACACTGAAGCTTTCTTT. This translates into CASSSRQGNTEAFF. V usage is TRBV11-2 and J usage is TRBJ1-1, with TRBD1 identical over 7 bases. The ends lost 4 bases at V and 1 base at J; junction bases unmatched: 3. Germline loops: CDR1 SGHAT, CDR2 FQNNGV. This CDR3 has 14 residues.

The CDR3 sequence is CASTGGGLYEQYF. Here the CDR3 DNA reads TGTGCCAGCACCGGTGGCGGGCTCTACGAGCAGTACTTC. The V gene is TRBV6-5, the J gene TRBJ2-7; perhaps TRBD2 as D (5 bases). The CDR3 extends over 13 amino acids. Germline CDR1 is MNHEY and CDR2 is SVGAGI. V was cut by 7 bases and J by 3 bases, with 13 bases left in between.

This sequence joins TRBV2 and TRBJ2-7; D not resolved. Germline CDR1 and CDR2: SNHLY and FYNNEI. The CDR3 contains 13 residues. Trimming cost V 2 bases and J 1 base, with 6 bases left between them. The CDR3: CASSEFESYEQYF. In nucleotides, the CDR3 is TGTGCCAGCAGTGAATTTGAGTCCTACGAGCAGTACTTC. The entire variable domain, with the rest obtained from reference TRBV2 and TRBJ2-7, is as follows: EPEVTQTPSHQVTQMGQEVILRCVPISNHLYFYWYRQILGQKVEFLVSFYNNEISEKSEIFDDQFSVERPDGSNFTLKIRSTKLEDSAMYFCASSEFESYEQYFGPGTRLTVT.

The chain couples TRBV5-1 to TRBJ2-7, with 12 bases identical to TRBD1. Per germline, CDR1 SGHRS and CDR2 YFSETQ. The trim removed 4 bases at V and 3 bases at J, leaving 5 bases unmatched. The CDR3 has 15 amino acids. CDR3 coding DNA: TGCGCCAGCAGCGGGACAGGGGGCGCGCGCTACGAGCAGTACTTC. Translating it yields CASSGTGGARYEQYF.

V and J are TRBV21-1 and TRBJ1-5; the table's D call TRBD1 went unverified against the DNA. TRBV21-1 is listed as a pseudogene. This CDR3 is 18 amino acids long. CDR3 loop: CASSRSTGHPGSNQPQHF. CDR3 in DNA: TGTGCCAGCAGCAGGTCCACGGGACACCCTGGGAGCAATCAGCCCCAGCATTTT.

The chain is built from TRBV27 and TRBJ2-5, with 12 bases matching TRBD2. Germline V gene data show CDR1 as MNHEY and CDR2 as SMNVEV (reference sequence). The trim removed 8 bases at V and 5 bases at J, leaving 15 bases unmatched. This CDR3 has 17 amino acids. CDR3 bases: TGTGCCAGCTGCGGGACCTCTAGCGGGGGGGCGTGGGAGACCCAGTACTTC. It codes for CASCGTSSGGAWETQYF.